One and the same sample provided the 7 T cell receptor beta chains below, sequenced in a study of shared clonotypes between healthy human individuals. Clones were read by immunoSEQ multiplex PCR, and TCRdb kept only the in-frame ones, dropping some. The profile covers about 2.4 million clones, with roughly 93% appearing a single time and 0.36% taken by the ten largest. The sample taken for sequencing was naive CD4+ T cells from PBMCs. Subset: CD45RA+ positively selected. The receptors were gathered from a man aged 18 to 29 in good health. Some clones in this sample may be carry-over from other donors' samples.

This chain links TRBV6-1 with TRBJ2-5; D gene ambiguous. Per the germline V gene, CDR1 is MNHNS and CDR2 is SASEGT. The CDR3 consists of 12 residues. V was pared by 6 bases and J by 5 bases, with 10 bases between. CDR3 region: CASSLGSETQYF. CDR3 sequence (DNA): TGTGCCAGCAGCCTAGGGTCGGAGACCCAGTACTTC.

The rearrangement joins TRBV29-1 to TRBJ1-1; D might be TRBD1 (6 bases). CDR1 and CDR2 (germline): SQVTM, ANQGSEA. The ends were cut back, 5 bases at V and 0 bases at J, with 19 bases in the middle. This CDR3 spans 16 amino acids. CDR3 nucleotides: TGCAGCGTTAAGCAAGGGGGGTATTCGGTGAACACTGAAGCTTTCTTT. As protein: CSVKQGGYSVNTEAFF.

This sequence joins TRBV2 and TRBJ2-3; 8 bases are shared with TRBD2. V lost 7 bases to trimming and J lost 2 bases; unmatched junction nucleotides: 2. Germline V gives CDR1 SNHLY, CDR2 FYNNEI. This CDR3 is 13 amino acids long. The CDR3 is CASTAGVTDTQYF. CDR3 nucleotide sequence: TGTGCCAGCACAGCGGGGGTCACAGATACGCAGTATTTT.

In the case of this clone: A much larger clone lies one base from this, so it may be a read error. The chain's CDR3 is CASSLDLTDTQYF. CDR3 DNA: TGTGCCAGCAGCTTGGACCTCACAGATACGCAGTATTTT. V usage is TRBV5-4 and J usage is TRBJ2-3; D gene uncertain. Germline-derived CDR1 and CDR2 are SGHNT and YYREEE (reference sequence). The CDR3 loop spans 13 amino acids. Trimming stripped 0 bases from V and 2 bases from J, with 4 bases between.

The rearrangement joins TRBV7-9 to TRBJ1-5; D is ambiguous. Trimming took off 5 bases at V and 0 bases at J, with 5 bases between the two ends. This CDR3 contains 13 residues. The germline V gene has CDR1 SEHNR and CDR2 FQNEAQ (reference sequence). The CDR3 region has the DNA TGTGCCAGCAGCCGGAGTAGCAATCAGCCCCAGCATTTT. Its protein is CASSRSSNQPQHF.

V is TRBV15 and J is TRBJ2-2; 10 bases agree with TRBD2. The germline V gene has CDR1 LNHNV and CDR2 YYDKDF (reference sequence). The CDR3 length is 17 residues. J lost 6 bases, V lost 1 base, and 8 bases had no gene match. CDR3 loop: CATSRAGTSVFAGELFF. CDR3 sequence (DNA): TGTGCCACCAGCAGAGCAGGGACTAGCGTGTTTGCCGGGGAGCTGTTTTTT.

Here the CDR3 DNA reads TGTGCCAGCAGCCCCCCCGGGACGAACACTGAAGCTTTCTTT. Translated: CASSPPGTNTEAFF. The V call is TRBV7-2, the J call TRBJ1-1, with a tentative D call TRBD1 (5 bases). The V end was cut by 5 bases, the J end by 1 base, with 11 bases between. This CDR3 is built from 14 residues. Per the germline V gene, CDR1 is SGHTA and CDR2 is FQGNSA.